This T cell receptor beta chain was profiled in a study of cytomegalovirus exposure and HLA in healthy donors. At sampling all donors were nominally healthy, likely with unrecorded immune exposures. The study's findings and limits: Links to common viral pathogens appeared, in a later analysis, for several of the most significant clusters. Later analysis placed DRB1 highest and HLA-C lowest in TCR association rates, which differed by HLA locus. There were some public TCRs occurring in many donors, but most TCR sequences were rare.

V was trimmed by 6 bases and J by 10 bases, leaving 10 bases between them. CDR1 MNHNY and CDR2 SVGAGI come from the germline V gene (reference sequence). This CDR3 spans 11 amino acids. As regards this clone: Antigen unknown.

Use of 60 Vbeta and 13 Jbeta primers characterized the PCR. Clones were read by immunoSEQ multiplex PCR, and TCRdb kept only the in-frame ones, dropping some. The sample lists fewer than 200,000 clones, around four fifths occurring once. The rearrangement links TRBV6-6 to TRBJ2-1; a possible D gene is TRBD2 (5 bases). Sequenced: PBMCs. This clonotype was sampled from a woman between 18 and 29 years old in good health and CMV-seronegative. CDR3 region: CASSLTGEQFF. In DNA, the CDR3 is TGTGCCAGCAGCTTGACGGGAGAGCAGTTCTTC.